Listed below are T cell receptor beta chains from one sample, sequenced in a study of T cell responses to AZD1222 COVID-19 vaccine. TCRdb's table, derived via immunoSEQ multiplex PCR, lists solely in-frame clones and lacks some. The sample holds 180,000 or so clones, less than 90% seen once. Specimen: peripheral blood, collected on day 0 of AZD1222 vaccination. The origin of the receptors is an adult in good health. Both conserved end residues are part of each CDR3. A D gene is named only where the DNA matches it firmly. Size is stated for part of the rows, as once, few or many counts, or as a class when the clone is expanded.

CAWSEWRDYGYTF	TGTGCCTGGAGTGAATGGAGAGACTATGGCTACACCTTC	TRBV30	once	NA	TRBJ1-2
CASSSTGGSTEAFF	TGTGCCAGCTCATCTACAGGGGGGAGCACTGAAGCTTTCTTT	TRBV18	once	TRBD1	TRBJ1-1
CASSRGLYYTF	TGTGCCAGCAGCCGAGGACTATACTACACCTTC	TRBV6-5	NA	NA	TRBJ1-2
CASSQAPPGPRGRDTNTEAFF	TGTGCCAGCAGCCAAGCCCCACCCGGTCCCCGGGGGCGAGATACGAACACTGAAGCTTTCTTT	TRBV14	few	NA	TRBJ1-1
CASSSSGSGELFF	TGTGCCAGTAGTAGTTCGGGTAGCGGGGAGCTGTTTTTT	TRBV19	NA	NA	TRBJ2-2
CASSFFRGRETQYF	TGTGCCAGCAGTTTCTTTCGCGGGAGGGAGACCCAGTACTTC	TRBV6-2/TRBV6-3	NA	TRBD2	TRBJ2-5
CASSATGGVNEQFF	TGCGCCAGCAGCGCAACAGGGGGGGTCAATGAGCAGTTCTTC	TRBV5-1	NA	NA	TRBJ2-1
CASSSTSPGGVTGELFF	TGTGCCAGCAGCTCGACTTCCCCCGGGGGGGTAACCGGGGAGCTGTTTTTT	TRBV7-9	NA	TRBD2	TRBJ2-2
CASSLRGLNTEAFF	TGTGCCAGCAGTTTGAGGGGTCTGAACACTGAAGCTTTCTTT	TRBV27	NA	NA	TRBJ1-1
CASSSGTNTEAFF	TGTGCCAGCAGCTCAGGGACGAACACTGAAGCTTTCTTT	TRBV7-3	NA	NA	TRBJ1-1
CASSLASVGNQPQHF	TGTGCCAGCAGCTTAGCGTCGGTCGGCAATCAGCCCCAGCATTTT	TRBV7-2	NA	NA	TRBJ1-5
CASSQVATGELFF	TGTGCCAGCAGCCAGGTGGCCACCGGGGAGCTGTTTTTT	TRBV14	NA	NA	TRBJ2-2
CASSESGIYNEQFF	TGTGCCAGCAGTGAGAGCGGAATCTACAATGAGCAGTTCTTC	TRBV2	NA	NA	TRBJ2-1
CSVVAGDGTGELFF	TGCAGCGTTGTGGCGGGAGATGGAACCGGGGAGCTGTTTTTT	TRBV29-1	few	TRBD2	TRBJ2-2
CASGKSGQYNSPLHF	TGCGCCAGCGGCAAAAGCGGCCAGTATAATTCACCCCTCCACTTT	TRBV4-3	once	NA	TRBJ1-6
CASSPRAFGYEQYF	TGCGCCAGCAGCCCCCGGGCCTTCGGCTACGAGCAGTACTTC	TRBV4-1	NA	NA	TRBJ2-7
CASSRQGVNTEAFF	TGTGCCAGCAGCCGACAGGGAGTGAACACTGAAGCTTTCTTT	TRBV28	NA	TRBD1	TRBJ1-1
CASNLAGGGELFF	TGTGCCAGCAACTTAGCGGGAGGCGGGGAGCTGTTTTTT	TRBV9	NA	TRBD2	TRBJ2-2
CASSPAGGSYNEQFF	TGTGCCAGCAGTCCAGCGGGAGGTTCCTACAATGAGCAGTTCTTC	TRBV2	NA	TRBD2	TRBJ2-1
CSVTGTGGGETQYF	TGCAGCGTTACCGGGACAGGGGGGGGTGAGACCCAGTACTTC	TRBV29-1	NA	TRBD1	TRBJ2-5
CATSRDYGNQETQYF	TGTGCCACCAGCAGAGATTATGGGAACCAAGAGACCCAGTACTTC	TRBV15	NA	NA	TRBJ2-5
CASNAGQTKFFEKLFF	TGTGCCAGCAACGCGGGGCAGACGAAGTTTTTTGAAAAACTGTTTTTT	TRBV11-2	NA	NA	TRBJ1-4
CAVKGGGRNTEAFF	TGTGCCGTAAAGGGAGGGGGCCGGAACACTGAAGCTTTCTTT	TRBV10-3	NA	TRBD1	TRBJ1-1
CASSLLARGPNQPQHF	TGTGCCAGCAGTTTATTGGCCAGGGGCCCTAATCAGCCCCAGCATTTT	TRBV28	NA	NA	TRBJ1-5
CASSQDGRKNTEAFF	TGTGCCAGCAGCCAAGACGGGCGGAAGAACACTGAAGCTTTCTTT	TRBV4-2	NA	NA	TRBJ1-1
CASSGLAGGPNEQFF	TGTGCCAGTAGTGGACTAGCGGGAGGGCCGAATGAGCAGTTCTTC	TRBV19	NA	TRBD2	TRBJ2-1
CASSQAMRNTEAFF	TGTGCCAGCAGCCAAGCAATGAGGAACACTGAAGCTTTCTTT	TRBV3-1/TRBV3-2	NA	NA	TRBJ1-1
CASSLEGDSYNSPLHF	TGTGCCAGCAGCTTAGAGGGGGACTCCTATAATTCACCCCTCCACTTT	TRBV7-6	NA	NA	TRBJ1-6
CASSPGPVGETQYF	TGTGCCAGCAGCCCCGGGCCCGTCGGGGAGACCCAGTACTTC	TRBV5-5	once	NA	TRBJ2-5
CASSERGQPYNEQFF	TGTGCCAGCAGTGAACGCGGACAGCCCTACAATGAGCAGTTCTTC	TRBV6-1	NA	NA	TRBJ2-1
CASSLDPPGQGLGNTIYF	TGTGCCAGCAGCTTAGACCCCCCCGGCCAGGGATTAGGAAACACCATATATTTT	TRBV11-2	NA	NA	TRBJ1-3
CASGFGGIAGELFF	TGTGCCAGCGGCTTCGGGGGGATTGCCGGGGAGCTGTTTTTT	TRBV9	once	TRBD2	TRBJ2-2
CASSYSSGSNTEAFF	TGTGCCAGCAGTTACTCGAGCGGGTCAAACACTGAAGCTTTCTTT	TRBV6-5	NA	NA	TRBJ1-1
CSASPLMGYGYTF	TGCAGTGCTAGTCCCTTGATGGGCTATGGCTACACCTTC	TRBV20-1	few	NA	TRBJ1-2
CAWFPIRRGGTEAFF	TGTGCCTGGTTTCCAATCCGCAGGGGTGGGACTGAAGCTTTCTTT	TRBV30	few	NA	TRBJ1-1
CASSYSIPLETEAFF	TGTGCCAGCAGTTACTCGATCCCCCTGGAGACTGAAGCTTTCTTT	TRBV6-5	NA	NA	TRBJ1-1
CASSVGPDPNTEAFF	TGTGCCAGCAGCGTAGGGCCAGACCCGAACACTGAAGCTTTCTTT	TRBV9	NA	NA	TRBJ1-1
CSAFGNEKLFF	TGCAGTGCTTTCGGGAATGAAAAACTGTTTTTT	TRBV20-1	few	NA	TRBJ1-4
CASSLRFLGQITGELFF	TGTGCCAGCAGCTTGAGATTCTTGGGACAGATCACCGGGGAGCTGTTTTTT	TRBV5-5	NA	TRBD1	TRBJ2-2
CATKSAGPGGELFF	TGCGCCACAAAGTCGGCAGGGCCAGGCGGGGAGCTGTTTTTT	TRBV10-1	few	NA	TRBJ2-2
CASSLGNPPEAFF	TGCGCCAGCAGCTTGGGAAATCCCCCTGAAGCTTTCTTT	TRBV5-1	NA	NA	TRBJ1-1
CASSSTGTGRKLFF	TGTGCCAGCAGCTCTACCGGGACAGGACGAAAACTGTTTTTT	TRBV7-2	NA	TRBD1	TRBJ1-4
CASSLLRTGLTNQPQHF	TGTGCCAGCAGCTTGCTCCGGACAGGACTTACGAATCAGCCCCAGCATTTT	TRBV5-8	NA	TRBD1	TRBJ1-5
CATSEAGTGGQPQHF	TGTGCCACCAGTGAGGCCGGGACAGGAGGTCAGCCCCAGCATTTT	TRBV24-1	once	TRBD1	TRBJ1-5
CASSLAAGKNTEAFF	TGCGCCAGCAGCTTGGCCGCAGGGAAGAACACTGAAGCTTTCTTT	TRBV5-1	NA	NA	TRBJ1-1
CASSGQQGGTEAFF	TGTGCCAGCAGCGGACAACAGGGGGGTACTGAAGCTTTCTTT	TRBV9	once	TRBD1	TRBJ1-1
CASSLAGVGQETQYF	TGTGCCAGCAGTCTAGCGGGAGTCGGACAAGAGACCCAGTACTTC	TRBV27	NA	TRBD2	TRBJ2-5
CASSFRGNWFF	TGTGCCAGCAGCTTTCGGGGGAACTGGTTCTTC	TRBV5-4	once	NA	TRBJ2-1
CASSLSGVATEAFF	TGTGCCAGTAGCCTCTCAGGGGTGGCCACTGAAGCTTTCTTT	TRBV19	few	NA	TRBJ1-1